This passage covers 3 T cell receptor beta chains from one sample sequenced in a study of beta chain features in type 1 diabetes. Study outcomes and limitations: In every one of the four CD4+ subsets, TCRB CDR3s were moderately but significantly shorter in Type 1 diabetes patients.

Isolated RNA was reverse transcribed in full, so expressed TCRB transcripts were sequenced. The assay was immunoSEQ multiplex PCR, and TCRdb's table has in-frame clones only and misses some. The sample has about 650,000 clones; around 11% are singletons. No cognate antigen is known for these TCRs. Specimen: naive CD4+ T cells from blood. The origin of the receptors is a man in his thirties or forties with type 1 diabetes.

This chain uses TRBV19 with TRBJ2-2, with D perhaps TRBD1 (6 bases). The CDR3 loop spans 15 amino acids. Trimming took 5 bases from V and 0 from J, leaving 10 bases between them. The germline gives CDR1 LNHDA, CDR2 SQIVND (reference sequence). The CDR3 reads CASSWGHSNTGELFF. The CDR3 DNA follows: TGTGCCAGTAGTTGGGGACACTCGAACACCGGGGAGCTGTTTTTT.

This clone has more than one count but fewer than ten. This rearrangement joins TRBV9 to TRBJ1-2; no firm D call. CDR1 SGDLS and CDR2 YYNGEE come from the germline V gene. The V gene lost 0 bases and the J gene lost 6 bases, with 12 bases spanning the gap. The CDR3 consists of 14 residues. DNA for the CDR3: TGTGCCAGCAGCGTAGCTTATGCCGGGAATGGCTACACCTTC. It yields the protein CASSVAYAGNGYTF.

In its sample, this clone was seen a few times. The rearrangement joins TRBV7-6 to TRBJ2-1, with no clear D. In germline, CDR1 is SGHVS, CDR2 FNYEAQ. The CDR3 consists of 13 residues. V lost 3 bases and J 2 bases, leaving 5 bases between the germline ends. CDR3 loop: CASSLVAYNEQFF. DNA of the CDR3: TGTGCCAGCAGCTTGGTAGCCTACAATGAGCAGTTCTTC.